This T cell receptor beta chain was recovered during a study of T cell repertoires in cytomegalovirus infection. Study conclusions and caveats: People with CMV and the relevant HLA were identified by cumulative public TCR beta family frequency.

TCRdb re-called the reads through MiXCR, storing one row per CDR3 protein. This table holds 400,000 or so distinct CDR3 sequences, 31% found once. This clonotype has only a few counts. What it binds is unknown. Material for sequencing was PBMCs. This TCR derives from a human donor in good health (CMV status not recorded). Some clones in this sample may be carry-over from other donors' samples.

DNA for the CDR3: TGCAGTGCTAGACTAACCGGCTTTGCTAATGAAAAACTGTTTTTT. It encodes CSARLTGFANEKLFF. The chain uses TRBV20-1 and TRBJ1-4; D unresolved. Germline V lookup: CDR1 DFQATT, CDR2 SNEGSKA (reference sequence). The CDR3 extends over 15 amino acids. Deletions cut 2 bases from V and 3 bases from J, with 13 bases between.